Listed below are T cell receptor beta chains from one sample, sequenced in a study of T cell clonotyping in hematopoietic cell transplantation. The method was immunoSEQ multiplex PCR; TCRdb's version includes in-frame clones alone and lacks a portion of them. The sample carries about 19,000 clones, 86% recorded once. The input for sequencing was peripheral blood mononuclear cells, taken before stem cell transplant. Receptors originate from a man aged 50 or older with acute myeloid leukemia. Some clones in this sample may be carry-over from other donors' samples. Each CDR3 is given with its conserved first and last residue. A D gene is named only where the DNA matches it firmly.

v_call d_call cdr3_aa
TRBV5-1 - CASSKEPQAQPQHF
TRBV25-1 - CASSAPGQVYGYTF
TRBV7-9 - CASSLDPKAGELFF
TRBV13 TRBD1 CASSSPGQGVYEQYF
TRBV5-6 - CASSFQGRETQYF
TRBV9 TRBD1 CASSVKTGWDEKLFF
TRBV4-3 - CASRPETGSFYEQYF
TRBV4-1 - CASRRGLDVGKTIYF
TRBV30 TRBD2 CAWGWGGSYEQYF
TRBV9 - CASSVAAGAGELFF
TRBV30 - CAWSVGGFNQPQHF
TRBV2 - CASSEIQTNTGELFF
TRBV5-4 TRBD1 CASSLVRGMNTEAFF
TRBV27 - CATSAIPSSYNEQFF
TRBV20-1 - CSARETTEAFF
TRBV19 TRBD1 CASTKGAGGAYNSPLHF
TRBV9 - CASSVQGNTEAFF
TRBV19 - CASSGNTIYF
TRBV25-1 - CASSPGPEIEAFF
TRBV18 TRBD1 CASSPPAGGMNTEAFF
TRBV6-5 - CASSYSGGNEQYF
TRBV13 TRBD2 CASSLLRAGGQDEQFF
TRBV7-2 - CASSLDGRVVQPQHF
TRBV29-1 - CSVQVNTEAFF
TRBV2 TRBD1 CASSEVGTGVMGTEAFF
TRBV4-3 TRBD1 CASSHSPRQGAADTQYF
TRBV10-3 - CAIKATGAGQPQHF
TRBV5-4 - CASSLDLDGYTF
TRBV7-2 - CASSPRAVNYGYTF
TRBV7-2 - CASSLGWRGSYEQYF
TRBV7-6 TRBD2 CASSFGLAGDNEQFF
TRBV6-5 - CASSYQASNYGYTF
TRBV10-3 TRBD1 CAISTGGADGNTIYF